This TCR beta chain is drawn from a study of blood T cell repertoires in COVID-19. In its sample, this clone was seen a few times. Seattle researchers signed up patients amid active infection and tracked them longitudinally. J lost 3 bases, V lost 3 bases, and 3 bases had no gene match. Germline CDR1 SGHRS, CDR2 YFSETQ. The CDR3 length is 14 residues. This table comes from immunoSEQ multiplex PCR, and its TCRdb copy is limited to in-frame clones, with some not included. The sample records some 200,000 clones, around 94% being singletons. Specimen: peripheral blood. The sequence was collected from a man aged 25-40 years with COVID-19, enrolled during active disease. The chain has TRBV5-1 and TRBJ1-1; TRBD1 aligns across 9 bases. CDR3 DNA: TGCGCCAGCAGCTGGGGGACAGGGCACACTGAAGCTTTCTTT. Its protein is CASSWGTGHTEAFF.